The 31 T cell receptor beta chains given below trace back to one sample, sequenced in a study of blood T cell repertoires in COVID-19. Assay used: immunoSEQ multiplex PCR; TCRdb lists only in-frame clones, some missing. The sample includes about 440,000 clones, around 89% seen only once; the top ten take approximately 4.3%. Sequencing used peripheral blood. The source is a woman in her 30s with acute or convalescent COVID-19.

The genes are TRBV5-6 and TRBJ1-2; no definite D call. The CDR3 runs to 12 residues. With 2 bases removed from V and 7 bases from J, the gap between germline ends came to 9 bases. CDR1 is SGHDT and CDR2 is YYEEEE in the germline V gene. The CDR3 protein is CASSLGGSGYTF. DNA for the CDR3: TGTGCCAGCAGCTTAGGTGGGAGTGGCTACACCTTC.

V and J are TRBV2 and TRBJ2-1; D is ambiguous. This CDR3 is built from 16 residues. V was clipped by 2 bases and J by 5 bases, with 16 bases between them. The germline V gene encodes CDR1 SNHLY and CDR2 FYNNEI. The CDR3 nucleotides are TGTGCCAGCAGTGAAATAGCCTTACGACGGGACAATGAGCAGTTCTTC. Translating gives CASSEIALRRDNEQFF.

This chain links TRBV5-1 with TRBJ1-4, with D possibly being TRBD1 (5 bases). V dropped 1 base and J dropped 0 bases, with 7 bases sitting between them. Germline CDR1 is SGHRS and CDR2 is YFSETQ. This CDR3 spans 15 amino acids. CDR3 sequence reads: CASSLRGSTNEKLFF. The DNA of the CDR3 is TGCGCCAGCAGCTTGCGGGGGTCAACTAATGAAAAACTGTTTTTT.

CDR3 coding DNA: TGTGCCAGCAGCTTGGCCCACGGCGGGGCACGGGAGACCCAGTACTTC. Residues: CASSLAHGGARETQYF. The chain recombines TRBV5-4 with TRBJ2-5; D possibly corresponds to TRBD2 (6 bases). The CDR3 is 16 amino acids. Per germline, CDR1 SGHNT and CDR2 YYREEE (reference sequence). V was cut by 0 bases and J by 5 bases, with 17 bases left in between.

The chain uses TRBV11-2 and TRBJ2-1, with 11 bases aligning to TRBD2. The CDR3 has 16 residues. In germline, CDR1 is SGHAT, CDR2 FQNNGV. Unmatched junction bases numbered 8, after V lost 4 bases and J lost 6 bases. This CDR3 is CASSSTAGTSGNEQFF. The CDR3 DNA is TGTGCCAGCAGCTCTACAGCCGGGACTAGCGGCAATGAGCAGTTCTTC.

The V call is TRBV6-1, the J call TRBJ1-6; weak D call: TRBD1 (5 bases). CDR3 length: 16 residues. Germline V gene data show CDR1 as MNHNS and CDR2 as SASEGT. With 4 bases removed from V and 5 bases from J, the gap between germline ends came to 15 bases. DNA for the CDR3: TGTGCCAGCAGTGCTTATTACGGGACTAATAATTCACCCCTCCACTTT. Translated, it gives CASSAYYGTNNSPLHF.

The CDR3 sequence: CASSVGSTTGNTIYF. The DNA of the CDR3 is TGTGCCAGCAGCGTAGGCAGTACCACTGGAAACACCATATATTTT. The V call is TRBV9, the J call TRBJ1-3; D not resolved. Trimming took 0 bases from V and 2 from J, leaving 9 bases between them. The CDR3 sequence is 15 residues long. Germline CDR1 SGDLS, CDR2 YYNGEE. The full variable domain, its missing parts supplied by reference TRBV9 and TRBJ1-3, is DSGVTQTPKHLITATGQRVTLRCSPRSGDLSVYWYQQSLDQGLQFLIQYYNGEERAKGNILERFSAQQFPDLHSELNLSSLELGDSALYFCASSVGSTTGNTIYFGEGSWLTVV.

This clone has only one observation. CDR3 residues: CASSSMDRYYNEQFF. CDR3 DNA sequence: TGTGCCAGCAGCTCCATGGACAGATACTACAATGAGCAGTTCTTC. The V and J genes are TRBV7-9 and TRBJ2-1; D perhaps matches TRBD1 (6 bases). CDR3 length equals 15 residues. Germline CDR1 reads SEHNR; CDR2 reads FQNEAQ (reference sequence). Trimming pared 4 bases from V and 3 bases from J, leaving 13 bases between.

The CDR3 spells CASSYPGQGADYGYTF. The CDR3 DNA sequence: TGTGCCAGCAGTTACCCGGGACAGGGGGCAGACTATGGCTACACCTTC. The chain has TRBV6-6 and TRBJ1-2, with TRBD1 matching over 12 bases. The V gene's germline CDR1 is MNHNY and CDR2 SVGAGI (reference sequence). The CDR3 extends over 16 amino acids. Trimming cost V 2 bases and J 3 bases; bases outside gene matches: 4.

The chain joins TRBV29-1 to TRBJ1-4, with D tentatively TRBD1 (5 bases). V was shortened by 6 bases and J by 0 bases, with 8 bases between the two germline ends. This CDR3 comprises 13 residues. The germline V gene has CDR1 SQVTM and CDR2 ANQGSEA. The CDR3 DNA sequence: TGCAGCGTGGCGGGGGCAACTAATGAAAAACTGTTTTTT. Residues: CSVAGATNEKLFF.

The rearrangement joins TRBV5-3 to TRBJ2-2, with a tentative D call TRBD2 (6 bases). TRBV5-3 is annotated as an ORF whose role is uncertain. The V end was cut by 1 base, the J end by 0 bases, with 10 bases between. The CDR3 contains 16 residues. CDR3 loop: CARSLRELSNTGELFF. Written as DNA, the CDR3 is TGTGCCAGAAGCTTGCGGGAGCTGTCGAACACCGGGGAGCTGTTTTTT.

This clone was recorded only once. In DNA, the CDR3 is TGCGCCAGCAGCCAAGACCCGGGGACAGATACGCAGTATTTT. Amino acid sequence: CASSQDPGTDTQYF. J is TRBJ2-3 and V is TRBV4-1, with D perhaps matching TRBD2 (5 bases). V was shortened by 0 bases and J by 3 bases, with 7 bases between the two germline ends. CDR3 size: 14 residues. Looked up from germline, CDR1 is MGHRA and CDR2 is YSYEKL.

V and J are TRBV30 and TRBJ2-3; tentatively, D is TRBD1 or TRBD2 (7 bases each). Germline V gene lookup returns CDR1 GTSNPN and CDR2 SVGIG (reference sequence). The CDR3 consists of 14 residues. The V end lost 5 bases, the J end lost 2 bases, and 14 bases lay between the germline ends. CDR3 DNA: TGTGCCTGGGGGGGGGACAGCCCCACAGATACGCAGTATTTT. Its translation is CAWGGDSPTDTQYF. Supplemented by reference TRBV30 and TRBJ2-3, the full variable domain reads SQTIHQWPATLVQPVGSPLSLECTVEGTSNPNLYWYRQAAGRGLQLLFYSVGIGQISSEVPQNLSASRPQDRQFILSSKKLLLSDSGFYLCAWGGDSPTDTQYFGPGTRLTVL.

This chain connects TRBV7-3 to TRBJ2-3; D might be TRBD1 (6 bases). Germline CDR1 reads SGHTA; CDR2 reads FQGTGA. This CDR3 is 15 amino acids long. Trimming removed 1 base at V and 3 bases at J, with 11 bases between. CDR3 region: CASSLMGAPTDTQYF. The CDR3 DNA reads TGTGCCAGCAGCTTAATGGGGGCACCAACAGATACGCAGTATTTT. Full variable domain (rest looked up from reference TRBV7-3 and TRBJ2-3): GAGVSQTPSNKVTEKGKYVELRCDPISGHTALYWYRQSLGQGPEFLIYFQGTGAADDSGLPNDRFFAVRPEGSVSTLKIQRTERGDSAVYLCASSLMGAPTDTQYFGPGTRLTVL.

The genes are TRBV7-2 and TRBJ2-1; 7 positions agree with TRBD1. V lost 5 bases, J lost 5 bases, and 9 bases stayed unmatched. Germline V gives CDR1 SGHTA, CDR2 FQGNSA. The CDR3 is 15 residues long. The CDR3 loop is CASSNRGTVNNEQFF. CDR3 sequence (DNA): TGTGCCAGCAGCAACAGGGGAACAGTGAACAATGAGCAGTTCTTC.

The chain combines TRBV4-1 with TRBJ2-2, with 9 bases that match TRBD2. V lost 3 bases, J lost 6 bases, and 11 bases stayed unmatched. Germline V gene data show CDR1 as MGHRA and CDR2 as YSYEKL. The CDR3 has 17 residues. CDR3 sequence reads: CASSQGVAGAPPGELFF. DNA for the CDR3: TGCGCCAGCAGCCAGGGGGTAGCGGGGGCCCCACCCGGGGAGCTGTTTTTT.

The chain carries TRBV11-2 and TRBJ2-2; a weak D match, TRBD2 (6 bases). The CDR3 is 15 amino acids. CDR1 and CDR2 (germline): SGHAT, FQNNGV. The V gene lost 4 bases and the J gene lost 1 base, with 10 bases spanning the gap. CDR3 nucleotide sequence: TGTGCCAGCAGCTCGGGACTGCTGAACACCGGGGAGCTGTTTTTT. It encodes CASSSGLLNTGELFF.

The CDR3 here is CASSPLGQTTGEQYF. The CDR3 nucleotides are TGTGCCAGCAGCCCGCTGGGACAGACAACAGGTGAGCAGTACTTC. The rearrangement uses TRBV9 and TRBJ2-7; the match to TRBD1 covers 7 bases. The CDR3 loop spans 15 amino acids. Germline V gene lookup returns CDR1 SGDLS and CDR2 YYNGEE. V was pared by 4 bases and J by 7 bases, with 14 bases of the junction left unmatched.

The V and J genes are TRBV7-8 and TRBJ1-4, with D unclear. The CDR3 is made up of 14 amino acids. The germline V and J ends were trimmed by 5 bases and 8 bases, with 15 bases remaining between them. Germline V gene data show CDR1 as SGHVS and CDR2 as FQNEAQ. The CDR3 DNA follows: TGTGCCAGCAGCATACGGTGGGCTGGGGAAAAACTGTTTTTT. Amino acids: CASSIRWAGEKLFF.

CDR3: CASSPLGYNSPLHF. The DNA for the CDR3 is TGTGCCAGCTCACCCCTCGGCTATAATTCACCCCTCCACTTT. This chain uses TRBV18 with TRBJ1-6; unclear D gene. The V gene's germline CDR1 is KGHSH and CDR2 LQKENI. The CDR3 spans 14 residues. Trimming left V 3 bases short and J 3 bases short, with 6 bases between.

The chain recombines TRBV19 with TRBJ1-6; a possible D gene is TRBD1 (6 bases). Germline loops: CDR1 LNHDA, CDR2 SQIVND (reference sequence). This CDR3 has 15 residues. Trimming cost V 2 bases and J 10 bases, with 15 bases left between them. The CDR3 DNA reads TGTGCCAGTAGTATACAACAGGGAAGGGGATCACCCCTCCACTTT. Its translation: CASSIQQGRGSPLHF.

V usage is TRBV29-1 and J usage is TRBJ1-1, with D possibly matching TRBD1 (5 bases). The germline V gene encodes CDR1 SQVTM and CDR2 ANQGSEA. The CDR3 loop spans 12 amino acids. The V end lost 1 base, the J end lost 5 bases, and 8 bases lay between the germline ends. CDR3 sequence: CSVEARVTEAFF. The CDR3 DNA reads TGCAGCGTTGAAGCCAGGGTAACTGAAGCTTTCTTT.

J is TRBJ1-4 and V is TRBV9; perhaps TRBD1 as D (5 bases). Trimming shortened V by 4 bases and J by 0 bases, and 10 bases separated the two germline ends. The CDR3 extends over 15 amino acids. The germline gives CDR1 SGDLS, CDR2 YYNGEE. The CDR3 DNA reads TGTGCCAGCAGCCCTCAGGGATCAACTAATGAAAAACTGTTTTTT. It translates to CASSPQGSTNEKLFF.

The chain recombines TRBV7-6 with TRBJ2-2; 7 bases agree with TRBD1. Germline loops: CDR1 SGHVS, CDR2 FNYEAQ. The CDR3 extends over 15 amino acids. The junction had 3 bases not matched to a gene; V was cut back by 5 bases and J by 0 bases. CDR3 DNA: TGTGCCAGCAGCAAGGGACAGCCGAACACCGGGGAGCTGTTTTTT. Encoded protein: CASSKGQPNTGELFF.

The rearrangement links TRBV5-1 to TRBJ1-1, with D tentatively TRBD1 (6 bases). This CDR3 is 13 amino acids long. CDR1 and CDR2 from the germline V gene are SGHRS and YFSETQ. V was clipped by 4 bases and J by 4 bases, with 11 bases between them. The CDR3 reads CASSVPQGTEAFF. The CDR3 DNA is TGCGCCAGCAGCGTTCCACAGGGCACTGAAGCTTTCTTT.

The gene calls are TRBV5-5 and TRBJ2-7; the D gene is possibly TRBD2 (6 bases). Germline V CDR1 and CDR2: SGHKS, YYEKEE (reference sequence). The V end lost 7 bases, the J end lost 2 bases, and 13 bases lay between the germline ends. The CDR3 is made up of 13 amino acids. CDR3 DNA: TGTGCCAGCTTCTTTAGCGGTACCTACGAGCAGTACTTC. Amino acid sequence: CASFFSGTYEQYF. Using reference TRBV5-5 and TRBJ2-7 for the parts outside the CDR3, the full variable domain is DAGVTQSPTHLIKTRGQQVTLRCSPISGHKSVSWYQQVLGQGPQFIFQYYEKEERGRGNFPDRFSARQFPNYSSELNVNALLLGDSALYLCASFFSGTYEQYFGPGTRLTVT.

The chain has TRBV5-1 and TRBJ2-7; D is unclear. Between the trimmed V and J ends, which lost 0 bases and 1 base, there was a span of 5 bases. The CDR3 has 13 residues. Germline loops: CDR1 SGHRS, CDR2 YFSETQ. The CDR3 reads CASSLAPSYEQYF. The CDR3 DNA follows: TGCGCCAGCAGCTTGGCCCCTTCCTACGAGCAGTACTTC.

CDR3 sequence (DNA): TGTGCCAGCAGCCAAGGGGACAGGGAGGATGAGACCCAGTACTTC. The encoded protein is CASSQGDREDETQYF. The rearrangement joins TRBV3-1 (or the pseudogene TRBV3-2) to TRBJ2-5, with 9 positions matching TRBD1. Trimming cost V 1 base and J 5 bases; bases outside gene matches: 5. The CDR3 is 15 amino acids. CDR1 is LGHDT and CDR2 is YNNKEL in the germline V gene (reference sequence).

The chain employs TRBV28 and TRBJ2-7; tentatively, D is TRBD2 (5 bases). The CDR3 is 12 residues long. Germline values: CDR1 MDHEN, CDR2 SYDVKM. V dropped 3 bases and J dropped 4 bases, with 7 bases sitting between them. The CDR3 reads CASSFGEYEQYF. CDR3 bases: TGTGCCAGCAGTTTTGGGGAGTACGAGCAGTACTTC.

The chain links TRBV15 to TRBJ1-1; TRBD1 aligns across 8 bases. Germline lookup yields CDR1 LNHNV and CDR2 YYDKDF (reference sequence). The CDR3 sequence is 18 residues long. Trimming took 2 bases from V and 0 from J; bases not matched to a gene: 11. The CDR3 DNA reads as TGTGCCACCAGCAGAAATTTCCGGGACAGGTATATGAACACTGAAGCTTTCTTT. The encoded protein is CATSRNFRDRYMNTEAFF.

This clone appeared a few times. This sequence joins TRBV7-3 and TRBJ2-1; 9 nucleotides match TRBD1. V was clipped by 3 bases and J by 9 bases; unmatched bases: 9. The CDR3 has 15 amino acids. CDR1 and CDR2 from the germline V gene are SGHTA and FQGTGA. Written as DNA, the CDR3 is TGTGCCAGCAGCTTGCTAGGGACAGGGTCAGGTGAGCAGTTCTTC. Protein: CASSLLGTGSGEQFF.